One and the same sample provided the 4 T cell receptor beta chains below, sequenced in a study of cytomegalovirus exposure and HLA in healthy donors. PCR amplification relied on 60 Vbeta primers (plus 13 Jbeta primers). The protocol was immunoSEQ multiplex PCR, while the TCRdb copy is restricted to in-frame clones and leaves out a portion. In the table there are tens of thousands of clones, roughly 83% of which are singletons. The sample was PBMCs. Source of these receptors: a woman between 40 and 55 years old in good health and CMV-seropositive.

The genes are TRBV7-2 and TRBJ2-5; unclear D gene. The end of the DNA is better explained by TRBJ2-7, so the J call may be wrong. This CDR3 has 14 amino acids. CDR1 and CDR2 from the germline V gene are SGHTA and FQGNSA. The CDR3 region is CASSLIQSSYEQYF. The CDR3 bases are TGTGCCAGCAGCTTAATACAGAGCTCCTACGAGCAGTACTTC.

The table lists this clone with a count of one. V usage is TRBV7-9 and J usage is TRBJ2-7, with 7 nucleotides matching TRBD1. Per the germline V gene, CDR1 is SEHNR and CDR2 is FQNEAQ (reference sequence). With 1 base clipped from V and 4 bases from J, the junction kept 7 bases outside the gene matches. This CDR3 is built from 15 residues. CDR3 protein: CASSLEDRKGYEQYF. CDR3 nucleotides: TGTGCCAGCAGCTTAGAGGACAGGAAGGGATACGAGCAGTACTTC.

This clone was detected once. The rearrangement joins TRBV7-8 to TRBJ1-5; a possible D gene is TRBD1 (5 bases). CDR3 length: 15 amino acids. V lost 5 bases and J 2 bases, leaving 13 bases between the germline ends. CDR1 and CDR2 (germline): SGHVS, FQNEAQ. The CDR3, as DNA: TGTGCCAGCAGCCGCGGGGGGGTCGGCAATCAGCCCCAGCATTTT. The encoded protein is CASSRGGVGNQPQHF.

This chain joins TRBV25-1 and TRBJ1-3, with TRBD1 matching over 7 bases. J was trimmed by 3 bases and V by 4 bases; bases with no gene match: 9. The CDR3 spans 16 residues. The germline gives CDR1 MGHDK, CDR2 SYGVNS. The CDR3 DNA is TGTGCCAGCAGTGGATACAGGGGCGAGTTTGGAAACACCATATATTTT. Its translation: CASSGYRGEFGNTIYF.